The rows below give T cell receptor beta chains drawn from one sample of a study of blood T cell repertoires in COVID-19. Sequencing used immunoSEQ multiplex PCR; TCRdb keeps in-frame clones, though not all of them. The table has around 170,000 clones, approximately 80% seen once. Sequences were obtained from PBMCs or T cells enriched from blood (not recorded which). The receptors originated from a man aged 55 to 69 who had been exposed to COVID-19. Both conserved end residues are part of each CDR3. The D gene is left open where the match is weak. Not all rows give a size; the values are once, few, many and, for expanded clones, a class.

cdr3_nt,cdr3_aa,v_call,j_call,clone_size,d_call
TGTGCCAGTAGTTTCCGCCCGGGACAGGGGGCCGTTCAGCCCCAGCATTTT,CASSFRPGQGAVQPQHF,TRBV19,TRBJ1-5,once,TRBD1
TGTGCCTGGAGTCCCGGGGGGTCGGGGTATGGCTACACCTTC,CAWSPGGSGYGYTF,TRBV30,TRBJ1-2,.,.
TGTGCCAGCAGCTCAGGACAGGGGAGGCAGCCCCAGCATTTT,CASSSGQGRQPQHF,TRBV7-2,TRBJ1-5,once,TRBD1
TGTGCCAGCAGCTCCCGGACAGGAAACTACGAGCAGTACTTC,CASSSRTGNYEQYF,TRBV28,TRBJ2-7,.,TRBD1
TGTGCCAGCAGTAAGCTGACAGGGGGAAACACTGAAGCTTTCTTT,CASSKLTGGNTEAFF,TRBV6-5,TRBJ1-1,.,TRBD1
TGCAGCGTTGAGACAGGGGATGGCTATGGCTACACCTTC,CSVETGDGYGYTF,TRBV29-1,TRBJ1-2,few,TRBD1
TGTGCCAGCAGAGGGCAGGGAGGTATCTACGAGCAGTACTTC,CASRGQGGIYEQYF,TRBV27,TRBJ2-7,.,.
TGCGCCAGCAGCCCCACCGCTACGGACCAAGAGACCCAGTACTTC,CASSPTATDQETQYF,TRBV4-1,TRBJ2-5,.,.
TGTGCCAGCAGCGTAGGACTAGCGGGTTGGAATGAGCAGTTCTTC,CASSVGLAGWNEQFF,TRBV9,TRBJ2-1,.,TRBD2
TGTGCCAGCAGCCTCGGACTAGCGGGAGCCTTTGAGACCCAGTACTTC,CASSLGLAGAFETQYF,TRBV9,TRBJ2-5,.,TRBD2
TGTGCCAGCAGTCTCCAGGGAACCTACGAGCAGTACTTC,CASSLQGTYEQYF,TRBV12-3/TRBV12-4,TRBJ2-7,.,.
TGTGCCAGCAGTTACCTAGATGAGCAGTTCTTC,CASSYLDEQFF,TRBV6-5,TRBJ2-1,.,.
TGTGCCTGGAGTGGTCTGGGGCGGGAGGGGTCCTACGAGCAGTACTTC,CAWSGLGREGSYEQYF,TRBV30,TRBJ2-7,.,TRBD2
TGTGCCACCAGTGATGGCGGGGTTCGGCCCCAGCATTTT,CATSDGGVRPQHF,TRBV24-1,TRBJ1-5,once,.
TGTGCCAGCAGCAAAGGCCGGGACGGGAAACCGAGTGGCGGGAGGGCCCCGGATTGCGAGCAGTACTTC,CASSKGRDGKPSGGRAPDCEQYF,TRBV21-1,TRBJ2-7,.,.
TGTGCCAGCAGCCAAGTGAGGGACATCAATCAGCCCCAGCATTTT,CASSQVRDINQPQHF,TRBV3-1/TRBV3-2,TRBJ1-5,many,.